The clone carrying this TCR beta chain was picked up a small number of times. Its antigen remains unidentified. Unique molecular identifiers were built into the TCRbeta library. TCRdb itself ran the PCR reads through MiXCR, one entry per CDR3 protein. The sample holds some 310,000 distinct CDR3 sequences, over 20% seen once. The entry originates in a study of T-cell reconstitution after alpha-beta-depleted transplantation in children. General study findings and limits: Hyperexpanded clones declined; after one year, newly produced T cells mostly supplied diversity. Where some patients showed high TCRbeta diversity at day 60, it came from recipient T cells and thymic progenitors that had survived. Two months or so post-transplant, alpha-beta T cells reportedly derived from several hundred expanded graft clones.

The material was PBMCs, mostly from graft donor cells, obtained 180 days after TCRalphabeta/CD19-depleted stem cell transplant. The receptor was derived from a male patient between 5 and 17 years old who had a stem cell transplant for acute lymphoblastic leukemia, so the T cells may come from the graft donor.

The CDR3 region is CAWTHTVGGPGDTQYF. As DNA, the CDR3 is TGTGCCTGGACCCATACGGTCGGGGGGCCCGGGGATACGCAGTATTTT. V gene TRBV30 combines with J gene TRBJ2-3; D possibly corresponds to TRBD2 (7 bases). Germline CDR1 GTSNPN, CDR2 SVGIG (reference sequence). The CDR3 has 16 residues. V gave up 4 bases and J gave up 6 bases, with 23 bases separating them.